This T cell receptor beta chain was profiled in a study of T cells in Graves' hyperthyroidism and ophthalmopathy. This clonotype was counted a few times. Amplification targeted TCR beta CDR3 regions from RNA transcripts. An initial round of RT-PCR targeting the TCR CDR3 relied on the HTBI primer set. TCRdb used MiXCR to reprocess the multiplex PCR reads, holding one entry per CDR3 protein. The sample yields a few hundred thousand distinct CDR3 sequences, approximately 15% seen once. V was cut by 7 bases and J by 8 bases, with 11 bases left in between. In germline, CDR1 is MNHNS, CDR2 SASEGT. The CDR3 length is 11 residues.

Sequenced: blood. The gene calls are TRBV6-1 and TRBJ1-2; D gene uncertain. This clonotype was obtained from a woman between 40 and 55 years old with Graves' ophthalmopathy. The CDR3 DNA is TGTGCCAGCACCGACTATGAAGGCTACACCTTC. This gives the protein CASTDYEGYTF.